This T cell receptor beta chain was sequenced in a study of shared T cell receptors in the human thymus. The table came from immunoSEQ multiplex PCR; TCRdb's copy has only in-frame clones and leaves some out. The table includes approximately 580,000 clones, 78% detected once. CDR3 size: 16 residues. Germline V gene data show CDR1 as MNHEY and CDR2 as SVGAGI. Trimming pared 4 bases from V and 1 base from J, leaving 11 bases between. These data were also reused for a study on human thymus T cells. That work contributes: Donation came from healthy Finnish infants having corrective surgery for congenital heart defects. Thymus tissue was removed during corrective cardiac surgery.

The receptor was isolated from a boy less than two years old with a congenital heart defect. The material sequenced was thymocytes. The rearrangement joins TRBV6-5 to TRBJ2-6, with D tentatively TRBD2 (6 bases). The DNA of the CDR3 is TGTGCCAGCAGTTCAGGGAGGAGGTCTGGGGCCAACGTCCTGACTTTC. This gives the protein CASSSGRRSGANVLTF.